What follows are 2 T cell receptor beta chains derived from one specimen sequenced in a study of cytotoxic CD8 clonotypes in ibrutinib-treated CLL. The protocol was immunoSEQ multiplex PCR, while the TCRdb copy is restricted to in-frame clones and leaves out a portion. The sample contains some 300,000 clones, almost 80% of which appear only once. Sequencing was performed on PBMCs, taken before ibrutinib treatment. Receptors were obtained from a human donor with chronic lymphocytic leukemia.

The chain recombines TRBV7-8 with TRBJ2-2, with 14 bases identical to TRBD2. Germline assignment: CDR1 SGHVS and CDR2 FQNEAQ. The CDR3 runs 16 residues. V lost 5 bases, J lost 7 bases, and 6 bases stayed unmatched. CDR3: CASSPGLAGGVGELFF. The CDR3 nucleotides read TGTGCCAGCAGCCCCGGACTAGCGGGAGGCGTCGGGGAGCTGTTTTTT.

This chain links TRBV30 with TRBJ1-6; D unclear. Trimming took off 5 bases at V and 6 bases at J, with 11 bases between the two ends. The CDR3 runs to 13 residues. Germline CDR1 GTSNPN, CDR2 SVGIG (reference sequence). CDR3 amino acids: CAWAVVTNSPLHF. CDR3 sequence (DNA): TGTGCCTGGGCGGTTGTCACTAATTCACCCCTCCACTTT.